This T cell receptor (beta chain) was found in a study of CD8+ T cells in alopecia areata. Study background: Those receiving the skin were approximately 7-10-week-old female C3H/HeJ mice, whose grafts came from approximately 6-12-month-old C3H/HeJ donors with spontaneous alopecia.

Study-wide points: Affected lesional scalp, above all in alopecia totalis/universalis, was more clonal than normal scalp. Sequencing of scalp samples also includes resident alphabeta T cells from normal skin.

After isolation, RNA underwent reverse transcription to generate cDNA as the sequencing template. The assay was immunoSEQ multiplex PCR, and TCRdb's table has in-frame clones only and misses some. The sample presents some 4,000 clones, none singletons. This clone ranks as medium-sized. Its antigen is undetermined. Gene names and germline match the mouse. The read ends 4 residues early relative to the CDR3; the germline J gene fills the gap. In germline, CDR1 is NSQYPW, CDR2 LRSPGD (reference sequence). J lost 0 bases, V lost 1 base, and 4 bases had no gene match. The length of the CDR3 is 16 residues. Pooled cells of cutaneous lymph node origin were sorted on CD4, CD8alpha, NKG2D, NKG2ACE and other markers.

The specimen sequenced was CD8+ T cells sorted from a lymph node. The sequence came from a C3H/HeJ mouse with alopecia areata. The strain's MHC: H2-k. V is TRBV1 and J is TRBJ2-4, with TRBD2 matching 7 bases. The CDR3 loop reads CTCSAGRLGSQNTLYF. CDR3 DNA (partial): TGCACCTGCAGTGCAGGCAGACTGGGAAGTCAAAAC.